The 7 T cell receptor beta chains reported below all come from one sample, sequenced in a study of metastatic and nonmetastatic thyroid tumors. Treatment of any kind had been given to no patient before thyroid surgery. Via MiXCR, TCRdb re-called the PCR reads. The repertoire holds some 18,000 clones, with 30% to 40% as singletons. The sequencing sample was made of tumor tissue. The receptor set was obtained from a male donor with papillary thyroid cancer or a benign thyroid nodule (not recorded which). Some clones in this sample may be carry-over from other donors' samples.

The rearrangement joins TRBV5-1 to TRBJ1-1, with D perhaps matching TRBD1 (5 bases). The V and J ends lost 5 bases and 6 bases respectively, with 11 bases between them. This CDR3 has 12 residues. The germline CDR1 and CDR2 sequences are SGHRS and YFSETQ. CDR3 nucleotides: TGCGCCAGCAGAGGGAGGGGCCCTGAAGCTTTCTTT. It codes for CASRGRGPEAFF.

The V call is TRBV5-1, the J call TRBJ2-7; 13 bases line up with TRBD2. Germline V lookup: CDR1 SGHRS, CDR2 YFSETQ. J lost 6 bases, V lost 6 bases, and 6 bases had no gene match. The CDR3 has 14 amino acids. CDR3 loop: CASTEGLAGSEQYF. In nucleotides, the CDR3 is TGCGCCAGCACAGAGGGACTAGCGGGATCCGAGCAGTACTTC.

This clone was counted a single time. The genes are TRBV11-1 and TRBJ1-2; a weak D match, TRBD1 (6 bases). V lost 7 bases and J 9 bases, leaving 18 bases between the germline ends. Germline lookup yields CDR1 SGHAT and CDR2 FQDESV (reference sequence). CDR3 length equals 13 residues. CDR3 DNA sequence: TGTGCCAGCATCTCTACCGGACAGTATTGCTACACCTTC. It is translated as CASISTGQYCYTF.

This clone appeared many times. The V call is TRBV19, the J call TRBJ2-7; TRBD1 agrees at 12 bases. V trimming: 4 bases; J trimming: 6 bases; junction bases outside the gene matches: 7. CDR3 length: 15 residues. Germline CDR1 reads LNHDA; CDR2 reads SQIVND (reference sequence). The CDR3 nucleotides are TGTGCCAGTAGTAATTCCGGGACAGGGGGCCGCGAGCAGTACTTC. It translates to CASSNSGTGGREQYF.

V gene TRBV11-3 combines with J gene TRBJ2-7; 9 nucleotides agree with TRBD1. V lost 5 bases to trimming and J lost 4 bases; unmatched junction nucleotides: 3. The germline gives CDR1 SGHNT, CDR2 YENEEA. The CDR3 is 13 residues long. In DNA, the CDR3 is TGTGCCAGCAGCCAGGACAGGGGATACGAGCAGTACTTC. Its protein is CASSQDRGYEQYF.

V is TRBV6-4 and J is TRBJ2-1; D remains ambiguous. Germline-derived CDR1 and CDR2 are MRHNA and SNTAGT. CDR3 length equals 16 residues. Trimming took 5 bases from V and 5 from J, leaving 19 bases between them. The CDR3: CASSREGCNPNNEQFF. Here the CDR3 DNA reads TGTGCCAGCAGTCGCGAAGGGTGTAATCCTAACAATGAGCAGTTCTTC.

The V call is TRBV2, the J call TRBJ1-1; D uncertain. Trimming stripped 4 bases from V and 3 bases from J, with 18 bases between. The germline gives CDR1 SNHLY, CDR2 FYNNEI. The CDR3 covers 16 residues. The CDR3 loop reads CASSALIWLSDTEAFF. Written as DNA, the CDR3 is TGTGCCAGCAGTGCACTCATTTGGTTGTCGGACACTGAAGCTTTCTTT.